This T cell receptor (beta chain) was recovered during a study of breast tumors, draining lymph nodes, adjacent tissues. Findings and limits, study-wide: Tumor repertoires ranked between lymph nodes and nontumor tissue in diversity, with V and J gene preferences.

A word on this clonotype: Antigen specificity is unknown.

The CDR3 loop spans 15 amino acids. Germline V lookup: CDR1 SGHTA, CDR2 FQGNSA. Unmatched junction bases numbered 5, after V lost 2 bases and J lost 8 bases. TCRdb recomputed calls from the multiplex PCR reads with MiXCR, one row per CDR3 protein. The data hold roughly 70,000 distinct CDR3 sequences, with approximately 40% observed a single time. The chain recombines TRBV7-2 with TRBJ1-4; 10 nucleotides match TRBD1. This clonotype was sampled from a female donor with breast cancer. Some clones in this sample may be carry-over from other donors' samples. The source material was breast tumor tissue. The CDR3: CASSLLPGQGEKLFF. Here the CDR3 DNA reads TGTGCCAGCAGCTTACTCCCGGGACAGGGGGAAAAACTGTTTTTT.